The clone carrying this T cell receptor (beta chain) was observed a handful of times. The antigen remains unidentified. The data belong to a study of cytomegalovirus exposure and HLA in healthy donors. Study as a whole: The 120 validation repertoires were produced on the same platform as the 670 or so repertoires of the first cohort. This was reported in a later analysis. The study's findings and limits: The finding came from a later analysis; first-cohort TCR clusters tended to co-occur in the roughly 110 validation repertoires. The CMV antigen specificity of a few CMV-associated chains was confirmed through in vitro analysis.

Assay: immunoSEQ multiplex PCR; the TCRdb copy retains only in-frame clones and omits some. Here the sample spans 97,000 or so clones, more than 85% being singletons. CDR1 is SNHLY, CDR2 FYNNEI, per germline. The junction had 14 bases not matched to a gene; V was cut back by 7 bases and J by 8 bases. The CDR3 contains 15 residues. The donors were part of the validation cohort of 100 to 150 subjects. That cohort was separate from the first cohort, which comprised 700 or so subjects. The V call is TRBV2, the J call TRBJ1-1; the match to TRBD1 covers 9 bases. Sample: PBMCs. The receptor was derived from a man aged 18 to 29 in good health and CMV-seropositive. For the CDR3, the DNA is TGTGCCAGCACGAGCCAAGGACGGACAGGGGACGAAGCTTTCTTT. This encodes CASTSQGRTGDEAFF.